The following is a T cell receptor beta chain sequence with its context. This specimen comes from a study of blood T cell repertoires in COVID-19. In the study overall: Samples representing acute and convalescent COVID-19 were sourced from the United States, Italy and Spain. T cells, B-cell-depleted T cells, or PBMCs supplied cDNA or gDNA.

Authors' methods: Nucleated cell number was recorded as an estimate derived from reference gene primer amplification. Libraries were prepared by immunoSEQ multiplex PCR; TCRdb keeps only in-frame clonotypes and omits some of them. The V and J calls and clone size come from that table; D and trimming were worked out from the DNA. The data contain about 220,000 clones, about nine tenths of them singletons. The receptor comes from a man in his thirties or forties who had recovered from COVID-19. Sequences were obtained from peripheral blood.

The CDR3, as DNA: TGTGCCAGCAGCTTAGTACTAGCGGGGGCCGGGGAGCTGTTTTTT. Residues: CASSLVLAGAGELFF. V and J are TRBV7-8 and TRBJ2-2; 11 nucleotides agree with TRBD2. In germline, CDR1 is SGHVS, CDR2 FQNEAQ. With 1 base clipped from V and 6 bases from J, the junction kept 1 base outside the gene matches. The CDR3 runs 15 residues.